A single sample gave rise to the 27 T cell receptor beta chains below, sequenced in a study of tumor and adjacent non-tumor tissue in lung cancer. TCRbeta libraries were built with three rounds of nested PCR, modified from ARM-PCR. Each CDR3 protein is one row after TCRdb ran MiXCR on the multiplex PCR reads. Here the sample spans tens of thousands of distinct CDR3 sequences, 76% being singletons. RNA was extracted from bulk tissue without any cell sorting. More than 3 cm separated this lung sample from the edge of the tumor. Sequencing was performed on distant non-tumor lung tissue. These receptors came from a man in his 70s with non-small cell lung cancer.

V is TRBV20-1 and J is TRBJ1-5; D is undetermined. The CDR3 is 13 residues long. The germline gives CDR1 DFQATT, CDR2 SNEGSKA (reference sequence). Deletions cut 7 bases from V and 2 bases from J, with 12 bases between. The CDR3 nucleotides are TGCAGTGGGAATTCCATAGGCAATCAGCCCCAGCATTTT. Amino acid sequence: CSGNSIGNQPQHF.

V is TRBV29-1 and J is TRBJ1-2; D remains ambiguous. The CDR3 sequence is 10 residues long. CDR1 is SQVTM and CDR2 is ANQGSEA in the germline V gene. Trimming shortened V by 5 bases and J by 14 bases, and 15 bases separated the two germline ends. The CDR3 DNA reads as TGCAGCGTTTGGATGGAGCGTATGACCTTC. It yields the protein CSVWMERMTF.

This clonotype came up a few times. This may be a read error: a much more frequent sequence differs by one nucleotide. The chain carries TRBV4-2 and TRBJ2-5; TRBD2 might be the D (6 bases). Looked up from germline, CDR1 is LGHNA and CDR2 is YNFKEQ. CDR3 length: 15 amino acids. Here the CDR3 reads CASSQGDRTGEIQYF. In DNA, the CDR3 is TGTGCCAGCAGCCAGGGAGATAGGACGGGAGAGATCCAGTACTTC.

Notes on this clonotype: The final CDR3 position lacks the conserved phenylalanine or tryptophan, pointing to a likely read error. The rearrangement links TRBV6-5 to TRBJ2-3, with D possibly TRBD2 on 6 matching bases. CDR1 MNHEY and CDR2 SVGAGI come from the germline V gene. The CDR3 totals 15 residues. The CDR3 DNA follows: TGTGCCAGCATACTGACTAACGGGAGCACCGATACGCAGTATCTT. This encodes CASILTNGSTDTQYL.

For this clonotype: A much larger clone lies one base from this, so it may be a read error. The V call is TRBV10-3, the J call TRBJ2-1, with TRBD2 as a possible D gene (5 bases). The DNA matches TRBJ2-7 better at its end, which makes the J call doubtful. The CDR3 loop spans 13 amino acids. The germline V gene encodes CDR1 ENHRY and CDR2 SYGVKD. The CDR3 is CATGRGDYNEQYF. CDR3 DNA: TGTGCCACGGGGAGAGGAGATTACAATGAGCAGTACTTC.

Concerning this clonotype itself: In this CDR3 the conserved last residue, phenylalanine or tryptophan, is missing, so a read error is likely. The chain is built from TRBV5-4 and TRBJ1-3; D is unclear. The CDR3 is 14 residues long. The germline gives CDR1 SGHNT, CDR2 YYREEE (reference sequence). DNA for the CDR3: TGTGCCGGCAGCTCGGCCTCGGGGGGAAACACCATATATTTG. Amino acid sequence: CAGSSASGGNTIYL.

Points on this clonotype: A much bigger clone sits one base away, suggesting this may be a read error. J is TRBJ2-2 and V is TRBV12-3 or TRBV12-4, with 9 bases aligning to TRBD1. CDR3 length equals 16 residues. Trimming at V came to 7 bases and at J to 7 bases, leaving 13 bases not matched to a gene. CDR3 region: CASNPGQGYSIGELFF. Written as DNA, the CDR3 is TGTGCCAGCAACCCGGGACAGGGCTATAGCATCGGGGAGCTGTTTTTT.

On this clonotype: A clone one base away is much larger, so this may be a read error. The chain uses TRBV5-6 and TRBJ2-1; tentatively, D is TRBD1 (6 bases). Germline lookup yields CDR1 SGHDT and CDR2 YYEEEE. V was trimmed by 6 bases and J by 1 base, leaving 17 bases between them. The CDR3 runs to 16 residues. CDR3 sequence: CASNRVGVSSYNEQFF. The CDR3 region has the DNA TGTGCCAGCAACAGGGTAGGGGTCTCGTCCTACAATGAGCAGTTCTTC.

Of note for this clonotype: As the CDR3 is not closed by the conserved phenylalanine or tryptophan, this likely results from a read error. This chain links TRBV5-6 with TRBJ2-3; possibly TRBD1 for D (6 bases). Germline CDR1 and CDR2: SGHDT and YYEEEE. The length of the CDR3 is 16 residues. V lost 7 bases and J lost 3, with 21 bases in between. The CDR3 protein is CASGQQGMGTTDTQYS. CDR3 DNA sequence: TGTGCCAGCGGTCAGCAGGGGATGGGGACAACAGATACGCAGTATTCT.

A word on this clonotype: A junction boundary mismatches the germline segment, possibly from a read error. The chain is built from TRBV20-1 and TRBJ2-5, with 10 bases matching TRBD2. The CDR3 is made up of 15 amino acids. From germline, CDR1 is DFQATT and CDR2 SNEGSKA (reference sequence). The CDR3 coding sequence is TGCAGTGTTAGAGAAGCACTAGCGGGGACCTACGTGCAGTATTTC. Amino acid sequence: CSVREALAGTYVQYF.

The CDR3 DNA is TGTGCCAGCAGTTCCGCAATGGCGAGGGGAGAGCAGTACTTC. It yields the protein CASSSAMARGEQYF. This chain connects TRBV12-3 or TRBV12-4 to TRBJ2-7; D may match TRBD1 or TRBD2 (5 bases each). With 4 bases removed from V and 7 bases from J, the gap between germline ends came to 17 bases. This CDR3 has 14 amino acids.

In the case of this clonotype: One end of the junction is discordant with germline, which a read error may explain. The V and J genes are TRBV4-1 and TRBJ2-7; tentative D call: TRBD2 (5 bases). Germline V gene sequence: CDR1 MGHRA, CDR2 YSYEKL. The CDR3 has 14 residues. CDR3 nucleotides: TGCGCCAGTAGACAAGCACGGGAAGGTTACGTGCAGTACTTC. It encodes CASRQAREGYVQYF.

Concerning this clonotype itself: The germline gene is not matched at one end of the junction; a read error may be the cause. The chain has TRBV4-3 and TRBJ2-7; D may be TRBD1 (5 bases). This CDR3 has 15 amino acids. Germline loops: CDR1 LGHNA, CDR2 YSLEER. The CDR3 loop reads CASSHTSKGFHEQYF. The CDR3 DNA reads as TGCGCCAGCAGTCACACCAGCAAGGGGTTCCACGAGCAGTATTTC.

Comments on this clonotype: Given a much more abundant clone one base away, this may be a read error. Given the absence of the conserved phenylalanine or tryptophan at the CDR3 end, a read error is likely. This sequence joins TRBV5-4 and TRBJ1-2, with 9 positions matching TRBD1. CDR3 length: 13 residues. Germline V gene data show CDR1 as SGHNT and CDR2 as YYREEE (reference sequence). After removal of 10 bases from V and 7 bases from J, the junction contained 11 bases not matched to a gene. The CDR3: CAENRRDRVGYTL. The CDR3 DNA reads TGTGCCGAGAACCGCCGGGACAGGGTTGGCTACACCTTG.

In this sample, this clonotype turned up many times. The rearrangement joins TRBV28 to TRBJ2-4; D unresolved. The germline V and J ends were trimmed by 2 bases and 9 bases, with 8 bases remaining between them. CDR3 length equals 12 residues. Germline V gives CDR1 MDHEN, CDR2 SYDVKM. CDR3 residues: CASSLVKSIQYF. For the CDR3, the DNA is TGTGCCAGCAGTTTAGTAAAGTCCATTCAGTACTTC.

Of note for this clonotype: One junction end does not reproduce the germline sequence, and a read error may be involved. This sequence joins TRBV11-3 and TRBJ2-3; D is possibly TRBD1 or TRBD2 (5 bases each). The CDR3 totals 15 residues. Germline V CDR1 and CDR2: SGHNT, YENEEA. Here the CDR3 DNA reads TGTGCCAGCACCCGTCGGGAAGTAAGCACAGGCACCCAGTACTTT. It codes for CASTRREVSTGTQYF.

The chain links TRBV29-1 to TRBJ2-5, with no clear D. Trimming took 8 bases from V and 4 from J, leaving 17 bases between them. The CDR3 has 13 residues. Germline loops: CDR1 SQVTM, CDR2 ANQGSEA. CDR3 nucleotides: TGCAGCCTTGTACAACCGGCAGGAGAGACCCAGTACTTC. Residues: CSLVQPAGETQYF.

Regarding this clonotype: Its ends do not fully match the called genes, so a read error is possible. The CDR3 loop is CTISAEQSNDYTF. CDR3 nucleotides: TGTACCATCAGTGCTGAGCAAAGCAACGACTACACCTTC. This chain connects TRBV10-3 to TRBJ1-2; D ambiguous. This CDR3 spans 13 amino acids. The germline V gene has CDR1 ENHRY and CDR2 SYGVKD.

With regard to this clonotype: The conserved closing phenylalanine or tryptophan is absent in this CDR3, likely reflecting a read error. V gene TRBV6-5 combines with J gene TRBJ1-1, with TRBD1 matching over 9 bases. The CDR3 has 17 amino acids. Germline V CDR1 and CDR2: MNHEY, SVGAGI. The CDR3 spells CASMQTQDRGWGTEAFV. The CDR3 DNA sequence: TGTGCTAGCATGCAAACCCAGGACAGGGGATGGGGCACTGAAGCTTTCGTT.

The sample holds one count of this clonotype. The gene calls are TRBV12-5 and TRBJ1-5; D is uncertain. This CDR3 contains 14 residues. The germline gives CDR1 LGHNT, CDR2 FRNRAP. This chain's CDR3 is CACGLIAGSQPQHF. The CDR3 DNA reads as TGTGCCTGTGGTCTTATCGCTGGCAGTCAGCCCCAGCATTTT.

About this clonotype itself: A much larger clone differs by one base, so this may be a read error. The chain has TRBV7-8 and TRBJ2-3; D is unclear. Germline values: CDR1 SGHVS, CDR2 FQNEAQ. The CDR3 totals 16 residues. Trimming took off 0 bases at V and 1 base at J, with 11 bases between the two ends. The CDR3 bases are TGTGCCAGCAGCTTAGCAACCACCCCTGGCACAGATACGCAGTATTTT. Its protein is CASSLATTPGTDTQYF.

As concerns this clonotype: Without the conserved terminal phenylalanine or tryptophan, this CDR3 likely stems from a read error. The chain couples TRBV12-3 or TRBV12-4 to TRBJ2-3, with 7 bases lining up with TRBD1. V trimming: 4 bases; J trimming: 6 bases; junction bases outside the gene matches: 7. The CDR3 consists of 14 residues. CDR3 sequence reads: CASSSIGGADTQYC. The CDR3 nucleotides are TGTGCCAGCAGTTCCATAGGGGGCGCGGATACGCAGTATTGT.

The chain is built from TRBV5-1 and TRBJ2-2; TRBD1 is a possible D gene (5 bases). Trimming stripped 4 bases from V and 0 bases from J, with 10 bases between. Germline lookup yields CDR1 SGHRS and CDR2 YFSETQ. This CDR3 comprises 15 residues. This chain's CDR3 is CASSLWGSNTGELFF. DNA of the CDR3: TGCGCCAGCAGCCTGTGGGGCTCGAACACCGGGGAGCTGTTTTTT.

As concerns this clonotype: Germline and junction disagree at one end, which may indicate a read error. V usage is TRBV5-5 and J usage is TRBJ2-5, with 10 bases lining up with TRBD1. Germline V lookup: CDR1 SGHKS, CDR2 YYEKEE (reference sequence). This CDR3 spans 16 amino acids. Written as DNA, the CDR3 is TGTGCCAGCGGCCCCCTTTGGGGACAGGGGCAAGAGACACAGTACTTC. It specifies CASGPLWGQGQETQYF.

The chain is built from TRBV10-3 and TRBJ1-5; D ambiguous. Trimming removed 2 bases at V and 4 bases at J, with 12 bases between. The CDR3 sequence is 15 residues long. Germline CDR1 ENHRY, CDR2 SYGVKD. Written as DNA, the CDR3 is TGTGCCATCAGTGAGACGACCCCCCAGAATCAGCCCCAGCATTTT. Translated: CAISETTPQNQPQHF.

Comment on this clonotype: A read error may explain this, as a much larger clone is one base away. The chain uses TRBV10-3 and TRBJ1-1; D is possibly TRBD1 (6 bases). The CDR3 loop spans 15 amino acids. The V end was cut by 10 bases, the J end by 2 bases, with 20 bases between. Germline V CDR1 and CDR2: ENHRY, SYGVKD. Here the CDR3 reads CATAPGAGDNTEAFF. The CDR3 DNA is TGTGCCACTGCCCCGGGGGCAGGGGATAACACTGAAGCTTTCTTT.

The gene calls are TRBV12-3 or TRBV12-4 and TRBJ1-3; D unclear. V lost 5 bases and J 4 bases, leaving 24 bases between the germline ends. This CDR3 contains 18 residues. As DNA, the CDR3 is TGTGCCAGCAGTCGTCCCGGTACAAGGATCAGCTCCGGAAACACCATATATTTT. As protein: CASSRPGTRISSGNTIYF.